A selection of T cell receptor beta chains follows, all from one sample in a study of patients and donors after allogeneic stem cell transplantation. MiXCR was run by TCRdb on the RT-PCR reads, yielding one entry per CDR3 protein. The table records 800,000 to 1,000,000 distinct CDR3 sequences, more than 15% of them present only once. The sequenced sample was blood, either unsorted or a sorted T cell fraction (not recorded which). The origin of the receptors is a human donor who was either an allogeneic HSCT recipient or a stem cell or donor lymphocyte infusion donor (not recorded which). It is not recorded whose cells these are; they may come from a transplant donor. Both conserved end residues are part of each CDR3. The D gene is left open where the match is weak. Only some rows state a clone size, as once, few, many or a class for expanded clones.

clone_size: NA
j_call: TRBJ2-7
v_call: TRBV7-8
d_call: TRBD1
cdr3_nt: TGTGCCAGCAGCCCCTCGGGGACAGGGGTCTCCGAGCAGTACTTC
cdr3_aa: CASSPSGTGVSEQYF

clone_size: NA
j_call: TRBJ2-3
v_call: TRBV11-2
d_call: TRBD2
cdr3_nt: TGTGCCAGCAGCTTAAGTGGACTAGCGGGGGGCGGGCCAGATACGCAGTATTTT
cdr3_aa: CASSLSGLAGGGPDTQYF

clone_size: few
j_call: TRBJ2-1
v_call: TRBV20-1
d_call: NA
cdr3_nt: TGCAGTCCAAGAGACGGGAGCTATGAGCAGTTCTTC
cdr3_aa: CSPRDGSYEQFF

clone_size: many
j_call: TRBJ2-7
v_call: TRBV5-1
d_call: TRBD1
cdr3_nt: TGCGCCAGCAGCGGGGACAGGGGAGAGTACGAGCAGTACTTC
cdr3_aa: CASSGDRGEYEQYF

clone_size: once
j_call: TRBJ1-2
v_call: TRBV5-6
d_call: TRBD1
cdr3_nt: TGTGCCAGCAACCCGACAGGGAGCTATGGCTACACCTTC
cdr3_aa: CASNPTGSYGYTF

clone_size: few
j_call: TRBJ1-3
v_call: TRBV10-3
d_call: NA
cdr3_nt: TGTGCCATCAGTGCCCAACCGGGACGGCTGGGAAACACCATATATTTT
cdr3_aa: CAISAQPGRLGNTIYF

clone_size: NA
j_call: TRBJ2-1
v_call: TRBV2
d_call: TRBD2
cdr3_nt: TGTGCCAGCAGTTCCCGGGCGGGAGAGGGTAATGAGCAGTTCTTC
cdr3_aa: CASSSRAGEGNEQFF

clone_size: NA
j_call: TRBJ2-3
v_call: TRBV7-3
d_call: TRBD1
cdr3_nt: TGTGCCAGCAGGGCCGGGACAGGCCCGATAGATACGCAGTATTTT
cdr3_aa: CASRAGTGPIDTQYF

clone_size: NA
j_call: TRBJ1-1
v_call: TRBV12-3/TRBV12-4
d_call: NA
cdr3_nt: TGTGCCAGCAGTTGGTACCGTGCCCGAATGAACACTGAAGCTTTCTTT
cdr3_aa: CASSWYRARMNTEAFF

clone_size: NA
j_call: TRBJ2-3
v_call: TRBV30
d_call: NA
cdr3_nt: TGTGCCTGGAGGGCGGGACTCAGCACAGATACGCAGTATTTT
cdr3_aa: CAWRAGLSTDTQYF

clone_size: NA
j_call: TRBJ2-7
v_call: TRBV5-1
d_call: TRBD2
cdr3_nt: TGCGCCAGCGCCGGGACTAGTCGCCCCTACGAGCAGTACTTC
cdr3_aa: CASAGTSRPYEQYF

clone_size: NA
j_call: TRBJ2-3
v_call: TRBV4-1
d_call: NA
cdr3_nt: TGCGCCAGCAGCCAAGATTGGGCCGCCCTGAACACAGATACGCAGTATTTT
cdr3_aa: CASSQDWAALNTDTQYF

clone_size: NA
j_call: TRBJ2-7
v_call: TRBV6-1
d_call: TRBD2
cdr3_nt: TGTGCCAGCAGTCCCGGGGGGGGTATAGGATACGAGCAGTACTTC
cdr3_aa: CASSPGGGIGYEQYF

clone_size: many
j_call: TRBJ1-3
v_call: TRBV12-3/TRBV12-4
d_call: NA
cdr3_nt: TGTGCCAGCAGCCCTGCCCGTGGGACTGGAAACACCATATATTTT
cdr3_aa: CASSPARGTGNTIYF

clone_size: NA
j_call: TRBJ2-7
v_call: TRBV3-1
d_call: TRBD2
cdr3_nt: TGTGCCAGCAGCCGAGGAGCGGGACTAGCGGGAGTAGGGGTCGAGCAGTACTTC
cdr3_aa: CASSRGAGLAGVGVEQYF

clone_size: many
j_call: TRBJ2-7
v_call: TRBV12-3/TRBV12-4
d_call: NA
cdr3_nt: TGTGCCAGCAGACTCTCCTGGGGGTTAGGGCAGTACTTC
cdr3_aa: CASRLSWGLGQYF

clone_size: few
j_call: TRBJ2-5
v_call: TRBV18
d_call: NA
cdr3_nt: TGTGCCAGCTCACCTCGTTACAACCAAGAGACCCAGTACTTC
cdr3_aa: CASSPRYNQETQYF

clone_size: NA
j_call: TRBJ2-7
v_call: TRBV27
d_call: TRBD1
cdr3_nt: TGTGCCAGCAGTTCCGGGACAGGGCGGGACGAGCAGTACTTC
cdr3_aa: CASSSGTGRDEQYF

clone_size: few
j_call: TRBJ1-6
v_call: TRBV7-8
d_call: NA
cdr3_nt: TGTGCCAGCAGCTTCATCCCGGGTTATAATTCACCCCTCCACTTT
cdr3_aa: CASSFIPGYNSPLHF

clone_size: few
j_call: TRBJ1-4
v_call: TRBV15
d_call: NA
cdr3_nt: TGTGCCACCAGCAGAGGGGGGGCAGGTAAAGAAAAACTGTTTTTT
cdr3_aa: CATSRGGAGKEKLFF

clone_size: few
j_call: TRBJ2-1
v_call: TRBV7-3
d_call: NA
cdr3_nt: TGTGCCAGCAGCTTACAGGGGACTCTACTCAATGAGCAGTTCTTC
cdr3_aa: CASSLQGTLLNEQFF

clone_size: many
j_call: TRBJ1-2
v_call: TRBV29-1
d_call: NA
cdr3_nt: TGCAGCGTTGGCGGCTCAACCTCCCTCTATGGCTACACCTTC
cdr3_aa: CSVGGSTSLYGYTF

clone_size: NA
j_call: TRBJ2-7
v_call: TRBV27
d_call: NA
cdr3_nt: TGTGCCAGCAGTTTAAGGTCTTCCAACTACGAGCAGTACTTC
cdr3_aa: CASSLRSSNYEQYF

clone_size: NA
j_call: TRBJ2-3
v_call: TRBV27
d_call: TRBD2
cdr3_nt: TGTGCCAGCAGTTTATCTCGACTAGCGGATGACACAGATACGCAGTATTTT
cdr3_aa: CASSLSRLADDTDTQYF

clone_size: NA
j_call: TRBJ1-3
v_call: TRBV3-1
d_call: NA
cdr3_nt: TGTGCCAGCAGCCCGGCGAGAAAAAGAAACACCATATATTTT
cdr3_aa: CASSPARKRNTIYF

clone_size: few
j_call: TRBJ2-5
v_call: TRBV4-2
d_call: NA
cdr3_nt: TGTGCCAGCAGCCAAGAGTGGACTGGACGGCAAGAGACCCAGTACTTC
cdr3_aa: CASSQEWTGRQETQYF

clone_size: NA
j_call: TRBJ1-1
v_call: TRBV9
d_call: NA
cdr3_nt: TGTGCCAGCAGCGGAGCTATGGGAGGCGAGGTGCGGGCTTTCTTT
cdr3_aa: CASSGAMGGEVRAFF

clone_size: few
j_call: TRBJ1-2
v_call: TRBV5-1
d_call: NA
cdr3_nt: TGCGCCAGCAGCTTGGGAGAGATTAAAAGGAACTATGGCTACACCTTC
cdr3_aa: CASSLGEIKRNYGYTF

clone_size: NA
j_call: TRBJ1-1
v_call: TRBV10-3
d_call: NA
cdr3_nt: TGTGCCATCGCCGGGGGTTGGACTGAAGCTTTCTTT
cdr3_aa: CAIAGGWTEAFF

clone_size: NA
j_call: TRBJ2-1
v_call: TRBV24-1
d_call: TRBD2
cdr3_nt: TGTGCCACCAGCTCAGGGCAACTAGCGGCCAATGAGCAGTTCTTC
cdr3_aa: CATSSGQLAANEQFF

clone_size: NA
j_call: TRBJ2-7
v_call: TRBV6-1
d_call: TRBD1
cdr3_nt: TGTGCCAGCAGTAGTACCGGGACAGAGCTCTACGAGCAGTACTTC
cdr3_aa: CASSSTGTELYEQYF

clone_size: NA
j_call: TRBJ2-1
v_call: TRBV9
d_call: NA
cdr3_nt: TGTGCCAGCAGCGTAGCTAAGAGAGGGAACCCCTACAATGAGCAGTTCTTC
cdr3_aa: CASSVAKRGNPYNEQFF

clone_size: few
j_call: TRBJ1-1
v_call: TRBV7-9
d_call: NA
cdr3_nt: TGTGCCAGCAGCCCCGCCAGGGGATGGGCTGAAGCTTTCTTT
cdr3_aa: CASSPARGWAEAFF

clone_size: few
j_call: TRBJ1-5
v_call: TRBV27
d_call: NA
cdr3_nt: TGTGCCAGCAGTTCCGGACGGGTAATGCCCCAGCATTTT
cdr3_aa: CASSSGRVMPQHF

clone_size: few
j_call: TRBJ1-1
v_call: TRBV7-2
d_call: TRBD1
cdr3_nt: TGTGCCAGCACCACAGGGGGGGTTAACACTGAAGCTTTCTTT
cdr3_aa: CASTTGGVNTEAFF

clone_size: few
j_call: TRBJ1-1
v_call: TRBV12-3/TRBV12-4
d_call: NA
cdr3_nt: TGTGCCAGCAGGCGAGGACAGCTGAACACTGAAGCTTTCTTT
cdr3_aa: CASRRGQLNTEAFF

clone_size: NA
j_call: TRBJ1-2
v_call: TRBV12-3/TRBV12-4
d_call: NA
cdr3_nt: TGTGCCAGCAGTGATACCTGGGACAAAAATAACTATGGCTACACCTTC
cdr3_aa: CASSDTWDKNNYGYTF

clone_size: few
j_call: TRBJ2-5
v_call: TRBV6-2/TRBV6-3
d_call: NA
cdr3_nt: TGTGCCAGCAGTTACTCGTCACAGTCCCCGGGCGAGACCCAGTACTTC
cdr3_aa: CASSYSSQSPGETQYF

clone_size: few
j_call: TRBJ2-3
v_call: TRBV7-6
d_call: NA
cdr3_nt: TGTGCCAGCAGCTTAGGCGGGGCGATTAGCACAGATACGCAGTATTTT
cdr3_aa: CASSLGGAISTDTQYF

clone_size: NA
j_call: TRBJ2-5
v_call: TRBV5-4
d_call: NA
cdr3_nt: TGTGCCAGCAGCTTGGTTGGGGTAATAGAGACCCAGTACTTC
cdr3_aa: CASSLVGVIETQYF

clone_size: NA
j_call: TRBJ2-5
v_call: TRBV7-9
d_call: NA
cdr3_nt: TGTGCCGGTTCACGCGCAGTCCAAGAGACCCAGTACTTC
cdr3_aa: CAGSRAVQETQYF

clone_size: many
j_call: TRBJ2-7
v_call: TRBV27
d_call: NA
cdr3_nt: TGTGCCAGCAGTTTAACTTGGCTAGCAAAGTCCTACGAGCAGTACTTC
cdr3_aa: CASSLTWLAKSYEQYF